These T cell receptor beta chains were read from a single sample in a study of blood T cell repertoires in COVID-19. TCRdb's copy holds only in-frame clones and misses some; the assay was immunoSEQ multiplex PCR. Counted here are approximately 53,000 clones, 82% occurring once; the ten biggest clones make up approximately 3%. The sequenced sample consisted of peripheral blood. These receptors were collected from a woman in her sixties or seventies with acute or convalescent COVID-19. CDR3s leave out the opening cysteine and the closing phenylalanine or tryptophan.

TRBV27	10	ASSFSRGKLF
TRBV30	11	AWSQFLSSEAF
TRBV10-3	12	AIRGEVTNQPQH
TRBV27	12	ASSPRDFSYEQY
TRBV7-9	13	ASSWTSGNYNEQF
TRBV18	13	ASSPPSGSGYGYT
TRBV7-2	16	ASSPRFSGAGGSYEQY
TRBV15	12	ATSRDRGIEGYT
TRBV5-1	12	ASTLSGQGYEQY
TRBV3-1/TRBV3-2	14	ASSQTGVIGADTQY
TRBV7-9	12	ASSLPGAGNTIY
TRBV27	14	ASSVAGSPSSYEQY
TRBV6-1	11	ASSEAGYRGLT
TRBV28	17	ASRSPVGGTSSYNSPLH
TRBV5-1	12	ASSASNRVTEAF
TRBV7-8	12	ASGFPSGANVLT
TRBV11-1	12	ASSSQGKVGPLH
TRBV5-5	11	ASSPTLANVLT
TRBV29-1	12	SVANSVLADTQY
TRBV27	14	ASSDRSTGFNYGYT
TRBV12-3/TRBV12-4	11	ASRITGNYGYT